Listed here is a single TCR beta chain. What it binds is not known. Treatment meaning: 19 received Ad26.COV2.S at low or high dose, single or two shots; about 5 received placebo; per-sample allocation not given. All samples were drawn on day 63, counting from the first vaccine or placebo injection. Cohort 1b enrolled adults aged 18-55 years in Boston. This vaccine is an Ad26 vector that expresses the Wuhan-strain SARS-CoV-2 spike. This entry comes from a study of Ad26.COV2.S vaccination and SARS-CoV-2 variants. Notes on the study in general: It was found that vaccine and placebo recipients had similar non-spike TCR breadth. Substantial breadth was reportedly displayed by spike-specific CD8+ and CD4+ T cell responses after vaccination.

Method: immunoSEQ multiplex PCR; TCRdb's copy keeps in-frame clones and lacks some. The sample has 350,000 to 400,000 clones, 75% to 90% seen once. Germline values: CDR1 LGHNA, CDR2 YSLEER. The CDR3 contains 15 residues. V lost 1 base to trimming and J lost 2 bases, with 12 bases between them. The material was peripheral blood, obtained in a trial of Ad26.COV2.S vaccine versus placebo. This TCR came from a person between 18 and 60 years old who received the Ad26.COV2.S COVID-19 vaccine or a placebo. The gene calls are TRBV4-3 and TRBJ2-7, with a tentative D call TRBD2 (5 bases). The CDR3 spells CASSQVARATYEQYF. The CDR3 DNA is TGCGCCAGCAGCCAAGTGGCGCGGGCGACCTACGAGCAGTACTTC.